Below are 27 T cell receptor beta chains sequenced from a single sample in a study of T cells after yellow fever vaccination. TCRdb reprocessed the 5' RACE reads with MiXCR, giving one entry per CDR3 protein. The sample lists roughly 520,000 distinct CDR3 sequences, 21% occurring once. The sample in question was PBMCs, obtained 20 to 25 days after the first yellow fever vaccination. The receptor set was obtained from a man aged 18-30 years who received the YFV17D yellow fever vaccine.

The chain carries TRBV3-1 and TRBJ1-1, with unresolved D. The CDR3 has 14 residues. The germline V gene encodes CDR1 LGHDT and CDR2 YNNKEL (reference sequence). The V end was cut by 2 bases, the J end by 4 bases, with 11 bases between. The DNA of the CDR3 is TGTGCCAGCAGCCAATACCGGATTTTCACTGAAGCTTTCTTT. This codes for CASSQYRIFTEAFF.

The rearrangement links TRBV5-1 to TRBJ2-5; tentative D call: TRBD2 (7 bases). The V gene's germline CDR1 is SGHRS and CDR2 YFSETQ. Trimming stripped 6 bases from V and 4 bases from J, with 19 bases between. The CDR3 runs 15 residues. CDR3 DNA sequence: TGCGCCAGCACCCCTGGCGGGGGCAAAGGAGAGACCCAGTACTTC. Protein product: CASTPGGGKGETQYF. Supplemented by reference TRBV5-1 and TRBJ2-5, the full variable domain reads KAGVTQTPRYLIKTRGQQVTLSCSPISGHRSVSWYQQTPGQGLQFLFEYFSETQRNKGNFPGRFSGRQFSNSRSEMNVSTLELGDSALYLCASTPGGGKGETQYFGPGTRLLVL.

J is TRBJ2-5 and V is TRBV7-9; either TRBD1 or TRBD2 may fit D (5 bases each). V shed 3 bases and J shed 0 bases, with 14 bases lying between them. Germline CDR1 SEHNR, CDR2 FQNEAQ (reference sequence). This CDR3 has 16 residues. CDR3 in amino acids: CASSFSIWGYQETQYF. In nucleotides, the CDR3 is TGTGCCAGCAGCTTTTCAATTTGGGGGTACCAAGAGACCCAGTACTTC.

This chain connects TRBV4-3 to TRBJ2-7; 7 bases are a match to TRBD2. The CDR3 length is 16 residues. The J segment lost 0 bases and the V segment lost 0 bases, leaving 5 bases of the junction unmatched. In germline, CDR1 is LGHNA, CDR2 YSLEER. The CDR3 spells CASSQEWGGSSYEQYF. The DNA for the CDR3 is TGCGCCAGCAGCCAAGAATGGGGGGGATCCTCCTACGAGCAGTACTTC.

In this sample, this clonotype turned up a few times. J is TRBJ2-5 and V is TRBV9; 9 bases are shared with TRBD2. Germline-derived CDR1 and CDR2 are SGDLS and YYNGEE. The CDR3 is made up of 16 amino acids. V lost 0 bases and J lost 0; bases outside the gene matches: 3. CDR3 protein: CASSVASSGDQETQYF. The CDR3 DNA follows: TGTGCCAGCAGCGTAGCTTCTAGCGGGGACCAAGAGACCCAGTACTTC.

V usage is TRBV4-1 and J usage is TRBJ1-2, with D perhaps matching TRBD1 (5 bases). Between the trimmed V and J ends, which lost 1 base and 6 bases, there was a span of 6 bases. This CDR3 spans 12 amino acids. The germline CDR1 and CDR2 sequences are MGHRA and YSYEKL. CDR3 sequence reads: CASSQGTNGYTF. The CDR3 DNA reads TGCGCCAGCAGCCAAGGGACAAATGGCTACACCTTC.

This clonotype appeared a few times. The rearrangement uses TRBV15 and TRBJ2-7, with D possibly matching TRBD2 (5 bases). Trimming took 3 bases from V and 0 from J, leaving 9 bases between them. Germline V CDR1 and CDR2: LNHNV, YYDKDF (reference sequence). This CDR3 has 14 residues. The CDR3, as DNA: TGTGCCACCAGCAGCCGGGGTTTCTCCTACGAGCAGTACTTC. It is translated as CATSSRGFSYEQYF.

The chain has TRBV2 and TRBJ2-3, with TRBD1 identical over 11 bases. From germline, CDR1 is SNHLY and CDR2 FYNNEI. This CDR3 spans 14 amino acids. V was clipped by 7 bases and J by 4 bases; unmatched bases: 4. The CDR3 nucleotides are TGTGCCAGCACCTTGGGACAGGGGGCAGATACGCAGTATTTT. The encoded protein is CASTLGQGADTQYF.

This clonotype came up a few times. V usage is TRBV29-1 and J usage is TRBJ1-4, with no clear D. This CDR3 spans 14 amino acids. Germline lookup yields CDR1 SQVTM and CDR2 ANQGSEA. Deletions cut 4 bases from V and 4 bases from J, with 13 bases between. The CDR3 here is CSVVLGVGNEKLFF. Here the CDR3 DNA reads TGCAGCGTTGTCCTCGGAGTGGGTAATGAAAAACTGTTTTTT. Using reference TRBV29-1 and TRBJ1-4 for the parts outside the CDR3, the full variable domain is SAVISQKPSRDICQRGTSLTIQCQVDSQVTMMFWYRQQPGQSLTLIATANQGSEATYESGFVIDKFPISRPNLTFSTLTVSNMSPEDSSIYLCSVVLGVGNEKLFFGSGTQLSVL.

The CDR3 here is CASSESPLMTSPQETQYF. CDR3 nucleotides: TGTGCCAGCAGTGAATCCCCACTCATGACTAGCCCCCAAGAGACCCAGTACTTC. The chain employs TRBV25-1 and TRBJ2-5, with 7 bases that match TRBD2. J was trimmed by 1 base and V by 1 base; bases with no gene match: 12. CDR3 length: 18 residues. Germline-derived CDR1 and CDR2 are MGHDK and SYGVNS.

This clonotype appeared a few times. The genes are TRBV20-1 and TRBJ2-7; D unresolved. From germline, CDR1 is DFQATT and CDR2 SNEGSKA (reference sequence). The CDR3 covers 15 residues. V was shortened by 0 bases and J by 4 bases, with 16 bases between the two germline ends. The CDR3 coding sequence is TGCAGTGCTAGAGATCCTAGGGCTGCCTCTTACGAGCAGTACGTC. As protein: CSARDPRAASYEQYV.

This clonotype has just a few counts. The chain is built from TRBV28 and TRBJ2-5; D is uncertain. The CDR3 loop spans 14 amino acids. In germline, CDR1 is MDHEN, CDR2 SYDVKM. Trimming shortened V by 6 bases and J by 4 bases, and 15 bases separated the two germline ends. The CDR3 sequence is CASSPPVKRETQYF. Written as DNA, the CDR3 is TGTGCCAGCAGCCCTCCAGTAAAACGAGAGACCCAGTACTTC.

This chain joins TRBV2 and TRBJ2-2, with no clear D. CDR1 and CDR2 from the germline V gene are SNHLY and FYNNEI. Trimming stripped 8 bases from V and 6 bases from J, with 13 bases between. CDR3 length equals 13 residues. The DNA for the CDR3 is TGTGCCAGCTCCCGGACCGCGGCCGGGGAGCTGTTTTTT. This translates into CASSRTAAGELFF.

This clonotype turned up a few times. V gene TRBV4-1 combines with J gene TRBJ1-4; D not certain. Germline CDR1 and CDR2: MGHRA and YSYEKL. Trimming left V 4 bases short and J 4 bases short, with 13 bases between. The CDR3 contains 15 residues. CDR3 amino acids: CASSRLAGSNEKLFF. CDR3 DNA sequence: TGCGCCAGCAGCCGGTTAGCAGGAAGTAATGAAAAACTGTTTTTT.

This clonotype was observed a handful of times. The J gene is TRBJ1-2, the V gene TRBV15; no clear D. Germline CDR1 and CDR2: LNHNV and YYDKDF (reference sequence). Trimming cost V 4 bases and J 5 bases, with 17 bases left between them. The CDR3 is made up of 15 amino acids. DNA for the CDR3: TGTGCCACCAGCACTCAGATTGAACCCGGGTATGGCTACACCTTC. Amino acid sequence: CATSTQIEPGYGYTF.

The table lists this clonotype with a few counts. A single base separates this from a much larger clone, so it may be a read error. The chain recombines TRBV6-5 with TRBJ1-6; D ambiguous. The V end lost 2 bases, the J end lost 10 bases, and 6 bases lay between the germline ends. Looked up from germline, CDR1 is MNHEY and CDR2 is SVGAGI. The CDR3 spans 12 residues. For the CDR3, the DNA is TGTGCCAGCAGTTACCGGGAATCACCCCTCCACTTT. Translation gives CASSYRESPLHF.

This clonotype was observed a few times. CDR3 protein: CASIKGRVGNSPLHF. For the CDR3, the DNA is TGTGCCAGCATCAAAGGCAGGGTTGGTAATTCACCCCTCCACTTT. This chain connects TRBV7-8 to TRBJ1-6; possible D gene TRBD1, 5 bases. The CDR3 covers 15 residues. Between the trimmed V and J ends, which lost 7 bases and 6 bases, there was a span of 16 bases. CDR1 and CDR2 from the germline V gene are SGHVS and FQNEAQ.

This clonotype was picked up many times. The chain links TRBV11-2 to TRBJ1-1; maybe TRBD1 (6 bases). V lost 6 bases, J lost 7 bases, and 15 bases lay in between. There are 13 residues in the CDR3. In germline, CDR1 is SGHAT, CDR2 FQNNGV. The CDR3 bases are TGTGCCAGCAGAAAGACAGGCAGGGGTGAAGCTTTCTTT. Encoded protein: CASRKTGRGEAFF.

This clonotype was recorded a few times. The V gene is TRBV6-2 or TRBV6-3, the J gene TRBJ2-4; TRBD2 is a possible D gene (6 bases). Germline V gene sequence: CDR1 MNHEY, CDR2 SVGEGT. The CDR3 is 17 amino acids. V was cut by 0 bases and J by 7 bases, with 19 bases left in between. The CDR3: CASSYSNVRGSENIQYF. For the CDR3, the DNA is TGTGCCAGCAGTTACTCGAATGTACGGGGGTCGGAGAACATTCAGTACTTC.

In this sample, this clonotype turned up many times. DNA of the CDR3: TGTGCCAGCAGCTTTGGGGCGGCCAATGAGCAGTTCTTC. Its translation is CASSFGAANEQFF. V is TRBV5-5 and J is TRBJ2-1, with D possibly matching TRBD1 (5 bases). Germline V CDR1 and CDR2: SGHKS, YYEKEE (reference sequence). Trimming left V 2 bases short and J 6 bases short, with 9 bases between. The CDR3 covers 13 residues.

The chain is built from TRBV12-3 or TRBV12-4 and TRBJ2-1; D perhaps matches TRBD1 (5 bases). The length of the CDR3 is 14 residues. V was cut by 8 bases and J by 3 bases, with 14 bases left in between. The CDR3 sequence: CASSGGAGYNEQFF. DNA of the CDR3: TGTGCCAGCTCCGGTGGGGCCGGCTACAATGAGCAGTTCTTC.

This chain links TRBV27 with TRBJ1-1; D gene unclear. CDR1 and CDR2 (germline): MNHEY, SMNVEV (reference sequence). The CDR3 contains 14 residues. The V gene lost 4 bases and the J gene lost 4 bases, with 13 bases spanning the gap. The CDR3, as DNA: TGTGCCAGCAGTTATCGGCAGGATAGCACTGAAGCTTTCTTT. Its translation is CASSYRQDSTEAFF.

The chain has TRBV30 and TRBJ2-6, with TRBD1 matching over 8 bases. Germline loops: CDR1 GTSNPN, CDR2 SVGIG (reference sequence). The CDR3 consists of 15 residues. Germline trimming cut 5 bases from V and 2 bases from J; bases unmatched to any gene: 5. The CDR3 DNA sequence: TGTGCCTGGGCCCAGGACAGGGCTGGGGCCAACGTCCTGACTTTC. Its translation: CAWAQDRAGANVLTF.

This clonotype has just a few counts. The chain employs TRBV5-5 and TRBJ2-7; D is uncertain. Trimming stripped 5 bases from V and 0 bases from J, with 9 bases between. The CDR3 loop spans 13 amino acids. Germline V CDR1 and CDR2: SGHKS, YYEKEE (reference sequence). The CDR3 DNA is TGTGCCAGCAGACCGGGCCTCTCCTACGAGCAGTACGTC. Translation gives CASRPGLSYEQYV.

This sequence joins TRBV7-2 and TRBJ1-6; no clear D. V was trimmed by 4 bases and J by 9 bases, leaving 16 bases between them. The CDR3 is made up of 15 amino acids. From germline, CDR1 is SGHTA and CDR2 FQGNSA. The CDR3 nucleotides read TGTGCCAGCAGCTATCTCCAGTCTGAGAGTTCACCCCTCCACTTT. As protein: CASSYLQSESSPLHF.

This clonotype has ten or more counts. The rearrangement links TRBV20-1 to TRBJ2-3; 16 bases are shared with TRBD2. This CDR3 has 17 amino acids. The V gene end was trimmed by 2 bases and the J gene end by 4 bases; junction bases not matched to a gene: 6. Germline values: CDR1 DFQATT, CDR2 SNEGSKA (reference sequence). Here the CDR3 reads CSARTPGLAGGPDTQYF. Here the CDR3 DNA reads TGCAGTGCTAGAACCCCGGGACTAGCGGGGGGGCCAGATACGCAGTATTTT.

The gene calls are TRBV7-9 and TRBJ1-1, with D unclear. Germline CDR1 and CDR2: SEHNR and FQNEAQ (reference sequence). The CDR3 is 13 amino acids. V was pared by 7 bases and J by 0 bases, with 9 bases between. The CDR3 reads CASTVILNTEAFF. The CDR3, as DNA: TGTGCCAGCACCGTGATTCTGAACACTGAAGCTTTCTTT.